Detailed here is one T cell receptor beta chain. CDR3 length equals 15 residues. Trimming removed 5 bases from V and 5 bases from J, with 17 bases in between. CDR1 LGHNT and CDR2 FRNRAP come from the germline V gene. The protocol was immunoSEQ multiplex PCR, while the TCRdb copy is restricted to in-frame clones and leaves out a portion. The table records about 19,000 clones, around 83% of them present only once. The sample originates from a study of control samples from healthy donors and cancer patients. The sequence came from a man older than 75 with head and neck cancer. V is TRBV12-5 and J is TRBJ2-3; weak D call: TRBD1 (7 bases). Material for sequencing was PBMCs. The chain's CDR3 is CASGPNGQGGDTQYF. CDR3 bases: TGTGCTAGTGGTCCGAACGGCCAGGGGGGAGATACGCAGTATTTT.